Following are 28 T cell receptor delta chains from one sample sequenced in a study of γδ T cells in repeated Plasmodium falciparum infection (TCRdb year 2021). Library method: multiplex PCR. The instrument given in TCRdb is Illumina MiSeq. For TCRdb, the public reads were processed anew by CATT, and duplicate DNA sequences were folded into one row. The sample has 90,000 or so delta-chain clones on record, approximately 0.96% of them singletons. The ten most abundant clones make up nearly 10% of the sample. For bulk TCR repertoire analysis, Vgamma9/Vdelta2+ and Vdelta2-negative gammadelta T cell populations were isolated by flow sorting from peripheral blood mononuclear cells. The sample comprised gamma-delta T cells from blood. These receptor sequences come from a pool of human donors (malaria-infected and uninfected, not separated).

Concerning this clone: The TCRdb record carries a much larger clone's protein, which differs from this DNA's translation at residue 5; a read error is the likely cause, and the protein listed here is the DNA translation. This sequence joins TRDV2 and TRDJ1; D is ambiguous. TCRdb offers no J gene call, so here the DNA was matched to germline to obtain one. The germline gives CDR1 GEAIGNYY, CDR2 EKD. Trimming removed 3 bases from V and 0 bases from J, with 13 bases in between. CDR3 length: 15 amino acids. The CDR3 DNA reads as TGTGCCTGTGACGCCGGAGGTCTTGACACCGATAAACTCATCTTT. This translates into CACDAGGLDTDKLIF.

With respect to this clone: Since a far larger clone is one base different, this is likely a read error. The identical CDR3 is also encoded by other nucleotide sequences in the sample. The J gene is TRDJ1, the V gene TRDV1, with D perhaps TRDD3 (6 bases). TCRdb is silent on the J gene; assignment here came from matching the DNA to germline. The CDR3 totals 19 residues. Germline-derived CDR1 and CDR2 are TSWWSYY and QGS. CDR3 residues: CALGPYSRGNSRPTDKLIF. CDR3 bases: TGTGCTCTTGGCCCTTACTCCCGGGGGAACTCGCGTCCCACCGACAAACTCATCTTT.

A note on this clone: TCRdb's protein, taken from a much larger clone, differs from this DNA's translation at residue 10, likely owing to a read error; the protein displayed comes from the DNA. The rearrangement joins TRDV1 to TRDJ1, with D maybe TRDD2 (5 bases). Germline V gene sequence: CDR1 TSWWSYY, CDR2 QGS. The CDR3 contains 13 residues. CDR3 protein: CALGEAYTDELIF. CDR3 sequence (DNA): TGTGCTCTTGGGGAAGCCTACACCGATGAACTCATCTTT.

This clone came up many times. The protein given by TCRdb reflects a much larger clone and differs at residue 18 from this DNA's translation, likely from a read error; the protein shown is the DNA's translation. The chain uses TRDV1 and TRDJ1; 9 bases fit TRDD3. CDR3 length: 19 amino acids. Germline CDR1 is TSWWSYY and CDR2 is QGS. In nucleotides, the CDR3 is TGTGCTCTTGGGGACCCCTTCCAAGGGGGATACTTGTACACCGATAAACTCACCTTT. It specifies CALGDPFQGGYLYTDKLTF.

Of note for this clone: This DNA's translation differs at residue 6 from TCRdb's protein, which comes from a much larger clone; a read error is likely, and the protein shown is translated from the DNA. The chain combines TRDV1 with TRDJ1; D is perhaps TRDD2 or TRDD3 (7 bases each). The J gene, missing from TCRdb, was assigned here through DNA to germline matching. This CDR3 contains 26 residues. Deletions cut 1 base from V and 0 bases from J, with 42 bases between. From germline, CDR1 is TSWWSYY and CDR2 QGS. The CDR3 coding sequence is TGTGCTCTTGGGGAACCAGTAGAGGACCTTCCTGCATCGACCTGGGGGCACACCCTTTACACCGATAAACTCATCTTT. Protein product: CALGEPVEDLPASTWGHTLYTDKLIF.

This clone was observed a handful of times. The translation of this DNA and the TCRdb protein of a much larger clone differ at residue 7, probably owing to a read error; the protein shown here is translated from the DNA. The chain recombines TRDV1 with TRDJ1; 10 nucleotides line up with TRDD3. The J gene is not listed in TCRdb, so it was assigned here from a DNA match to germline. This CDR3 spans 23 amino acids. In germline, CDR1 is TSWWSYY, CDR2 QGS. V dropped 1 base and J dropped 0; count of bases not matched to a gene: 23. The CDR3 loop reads CALGEPPSVLGDPHLGYTDKLIF. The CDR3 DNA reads TGTGCTCTTGGGGAACCGCCCTCTGTACTGGGGGATCCCCACCTGGGATACACCGATAAACTCATCTTT.

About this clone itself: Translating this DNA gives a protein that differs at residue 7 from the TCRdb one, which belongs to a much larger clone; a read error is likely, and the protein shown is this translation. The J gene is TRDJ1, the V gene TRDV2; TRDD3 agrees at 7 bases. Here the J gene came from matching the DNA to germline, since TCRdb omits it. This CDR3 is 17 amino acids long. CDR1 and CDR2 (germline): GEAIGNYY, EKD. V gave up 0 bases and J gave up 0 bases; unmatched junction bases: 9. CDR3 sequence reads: CACDTVPGGLYTDKLIF. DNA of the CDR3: TGTGCCTGTGACACCGTGCCTGGGGGGTTGTACACCGATAAACTCATCTTT.

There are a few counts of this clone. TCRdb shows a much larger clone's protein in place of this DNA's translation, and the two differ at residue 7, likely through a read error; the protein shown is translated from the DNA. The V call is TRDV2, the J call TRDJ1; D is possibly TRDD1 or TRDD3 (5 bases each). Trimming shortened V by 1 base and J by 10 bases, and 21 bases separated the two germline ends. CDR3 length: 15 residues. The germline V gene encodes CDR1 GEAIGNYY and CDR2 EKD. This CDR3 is CACDTLKLNWKGLIF. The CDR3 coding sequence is TGTGCCTGTGACACGTTGAAATTAAACTGGAAGGGACTCATCTTT.

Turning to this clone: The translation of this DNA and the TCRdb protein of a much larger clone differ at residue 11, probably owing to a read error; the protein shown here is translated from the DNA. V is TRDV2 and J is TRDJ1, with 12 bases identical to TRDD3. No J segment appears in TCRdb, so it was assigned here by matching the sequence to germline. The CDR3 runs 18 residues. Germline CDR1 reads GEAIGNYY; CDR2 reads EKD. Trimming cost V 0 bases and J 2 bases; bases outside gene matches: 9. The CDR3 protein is CACDTVWGIRGATDKLIF. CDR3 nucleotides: TGTGCCTGTGACACCGTCTGGGGGATACGCGGGGCGACCGATAAACTCATCTTT.

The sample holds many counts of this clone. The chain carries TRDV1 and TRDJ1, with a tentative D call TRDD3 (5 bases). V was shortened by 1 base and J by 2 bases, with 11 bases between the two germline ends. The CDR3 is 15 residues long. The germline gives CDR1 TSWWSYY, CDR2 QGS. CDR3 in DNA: TGTGCTCTTGGGGAACCCCCCGGGGGGACCGATAAACTCATCTTT. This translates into CALGEPPGGTDKLIF.

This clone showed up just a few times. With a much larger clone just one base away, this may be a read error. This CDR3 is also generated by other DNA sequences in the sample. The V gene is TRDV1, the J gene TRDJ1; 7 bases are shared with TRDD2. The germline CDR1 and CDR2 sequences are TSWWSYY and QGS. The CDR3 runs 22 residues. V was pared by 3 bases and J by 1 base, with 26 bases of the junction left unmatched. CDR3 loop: CALGDAIPTLGGDRGGTDKLIF. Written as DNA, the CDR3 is TGTGCTCTTGGGGACGCTATTCCTACTTTGGGTGGGGACCGCGGGGGCACCGATAAACTCATCTTT.

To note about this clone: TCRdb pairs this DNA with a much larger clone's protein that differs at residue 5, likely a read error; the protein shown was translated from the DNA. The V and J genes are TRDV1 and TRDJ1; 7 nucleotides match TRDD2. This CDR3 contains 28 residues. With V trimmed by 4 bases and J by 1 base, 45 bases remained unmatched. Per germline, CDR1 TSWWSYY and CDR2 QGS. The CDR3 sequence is CALGGPEGAPSSLPPWGSPGGPTDKLIF. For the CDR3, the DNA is TGTGCTCTTGGGGGCCCTGAGGGTGCACCCAGTAGCCTTCCTCCTTGGGGTTCTCCCGGGGGTCCCACCGATAAACTCATCTTT.

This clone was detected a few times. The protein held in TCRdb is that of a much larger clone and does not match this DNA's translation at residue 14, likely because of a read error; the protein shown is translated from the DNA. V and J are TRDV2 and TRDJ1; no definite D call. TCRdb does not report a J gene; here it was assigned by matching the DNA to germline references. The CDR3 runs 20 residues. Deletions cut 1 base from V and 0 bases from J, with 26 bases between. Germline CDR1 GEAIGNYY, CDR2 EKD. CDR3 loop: CACDTRFHFMPQTHTDKLIF. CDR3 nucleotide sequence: TGTGCCTGTGACACGCGGTTTCATTTTATGCCGCAGACGCACACCGATAAACTCATCTTT.

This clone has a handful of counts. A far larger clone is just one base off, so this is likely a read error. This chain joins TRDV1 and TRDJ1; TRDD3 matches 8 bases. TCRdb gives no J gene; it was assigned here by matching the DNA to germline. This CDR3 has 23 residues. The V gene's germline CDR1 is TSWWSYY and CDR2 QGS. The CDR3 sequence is CALGELSLGLPHYWGSRTDKLIF. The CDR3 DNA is TGTGCCCTTGGGGAACTATCTTTAGGCCTTCCCCATTACTGGGGGTCTAGAACCGATAAACTCATCTTT.

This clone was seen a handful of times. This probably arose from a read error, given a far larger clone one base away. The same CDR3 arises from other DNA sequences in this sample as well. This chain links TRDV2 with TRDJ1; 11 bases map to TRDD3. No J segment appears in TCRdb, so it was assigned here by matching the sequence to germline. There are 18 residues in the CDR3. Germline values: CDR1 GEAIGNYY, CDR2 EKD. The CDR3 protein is CACDTLTVLGDRTDKLIF. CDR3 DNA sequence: TGTGCCTGCGACACCCTAACCGTACTGGGGGATAGAACCGATAAACTCATCTTT.

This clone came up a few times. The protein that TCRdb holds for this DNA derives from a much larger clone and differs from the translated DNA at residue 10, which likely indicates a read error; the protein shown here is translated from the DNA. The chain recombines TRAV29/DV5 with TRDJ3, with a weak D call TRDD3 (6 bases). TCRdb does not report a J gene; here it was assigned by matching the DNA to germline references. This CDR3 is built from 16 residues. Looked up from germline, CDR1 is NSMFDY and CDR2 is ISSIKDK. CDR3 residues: CAASVAGSWGTRQMFF. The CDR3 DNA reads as TGTGCAGCAAGCGTAGCGGGCTCCTGGGGCACCCGACAGATGTTTTTC.

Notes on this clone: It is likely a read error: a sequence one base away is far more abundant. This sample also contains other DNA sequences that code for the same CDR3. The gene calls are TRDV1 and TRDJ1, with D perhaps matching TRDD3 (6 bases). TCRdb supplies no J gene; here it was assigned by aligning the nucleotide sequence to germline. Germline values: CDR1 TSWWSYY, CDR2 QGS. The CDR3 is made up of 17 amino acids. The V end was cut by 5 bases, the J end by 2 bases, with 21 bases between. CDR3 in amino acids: CALGSIRGWGVTDKLIF. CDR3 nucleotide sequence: TGTGCTCTTGGGTCAATTCGAGGGTGGGGGGTTACCGATAAACTCATCTTT.

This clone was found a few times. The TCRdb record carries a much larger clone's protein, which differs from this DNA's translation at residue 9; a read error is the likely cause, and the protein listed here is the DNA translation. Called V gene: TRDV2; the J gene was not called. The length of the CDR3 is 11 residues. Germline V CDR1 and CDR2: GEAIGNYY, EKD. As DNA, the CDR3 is TGTGCCTGTGACCGAGTCAACAAACGCATCTTT. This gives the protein CACDRVNKRIF.

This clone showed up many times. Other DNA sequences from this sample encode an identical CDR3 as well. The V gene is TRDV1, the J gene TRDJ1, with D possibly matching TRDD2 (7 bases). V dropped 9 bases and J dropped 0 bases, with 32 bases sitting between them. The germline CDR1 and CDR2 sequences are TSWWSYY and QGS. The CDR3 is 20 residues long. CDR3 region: CALQFLRPGVQGFNTDKLIF. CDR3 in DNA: TGTGCTCTACAATTCCTACGCCCTGGGGTCCAGGGGTTTAACACCGATAAACTCATCTTT.

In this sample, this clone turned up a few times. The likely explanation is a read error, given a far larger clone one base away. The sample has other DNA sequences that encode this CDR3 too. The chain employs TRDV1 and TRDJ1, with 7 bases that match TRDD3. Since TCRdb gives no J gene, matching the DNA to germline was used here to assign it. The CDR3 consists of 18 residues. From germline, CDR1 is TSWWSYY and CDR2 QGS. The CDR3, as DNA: TGTGCCCTTGGGGAACCTTTTGGGGGACAAACATACACCGATAAACTCATCTTT. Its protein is CALGEPFGGQTYTDKLIF.

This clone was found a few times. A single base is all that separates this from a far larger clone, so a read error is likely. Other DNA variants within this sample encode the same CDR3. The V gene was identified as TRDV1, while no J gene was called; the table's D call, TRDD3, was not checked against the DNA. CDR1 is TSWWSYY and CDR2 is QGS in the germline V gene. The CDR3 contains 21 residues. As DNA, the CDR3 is TGTGCTCTTGGGGAACCGGTCCTAACACCCCCCTGGGGACCTTACACCGATAAACTCATCTTC. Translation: CALGEPVLTPPWGPYTDKLIF.

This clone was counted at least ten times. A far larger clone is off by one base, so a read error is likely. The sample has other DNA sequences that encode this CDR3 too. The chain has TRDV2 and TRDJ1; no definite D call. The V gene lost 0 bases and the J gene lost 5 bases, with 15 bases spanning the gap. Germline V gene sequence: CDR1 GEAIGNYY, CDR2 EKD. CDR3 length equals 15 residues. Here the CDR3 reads CACDTVGALTDKLIF. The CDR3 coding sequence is TGTGCCTGTGACACCGTCGGAGCGCTCACTGATAAACTCATCTTT.

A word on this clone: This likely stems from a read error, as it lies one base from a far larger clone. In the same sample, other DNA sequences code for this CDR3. The CDR3 DNA follows: TGTGCCTGTGACACCGTTCCTGGGGGATACGCGGGAGTACCCGATAAACTCATCTTC. Translated, it gives CACDTVPGGYAGVPDKLIF. V gene assignment gives TRDV2, but the J gene was left uncalled; the D segment call TRDD3 is taken from the table without a DNA check. The CDR3 is made up of 19 amino acids. CDR1 and CDR2 from the germline V gene are GEAIGNYY and EKD.

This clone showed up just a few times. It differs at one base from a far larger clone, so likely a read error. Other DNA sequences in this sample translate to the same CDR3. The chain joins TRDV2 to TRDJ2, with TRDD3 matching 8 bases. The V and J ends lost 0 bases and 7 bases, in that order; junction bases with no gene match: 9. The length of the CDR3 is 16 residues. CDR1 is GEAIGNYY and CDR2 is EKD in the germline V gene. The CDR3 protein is CACDTVLPGGLAQLFF. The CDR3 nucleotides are TGTGCCTGTGACACCGTATTGCCTGGGGGACTAGCACAACTCTTCTTT.

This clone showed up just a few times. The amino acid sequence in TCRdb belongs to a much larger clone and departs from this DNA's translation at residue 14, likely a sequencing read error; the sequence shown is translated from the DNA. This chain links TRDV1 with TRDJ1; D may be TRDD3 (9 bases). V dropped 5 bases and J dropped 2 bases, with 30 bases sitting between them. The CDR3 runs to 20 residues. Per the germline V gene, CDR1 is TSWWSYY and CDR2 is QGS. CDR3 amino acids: CALGSRPFLGLLGETDKLIF. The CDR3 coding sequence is TGTGCTCTTGGGTCCCGACCCTTCCTAGGGTTACTGGGGGAGACCGATAAACTCATCTTT.

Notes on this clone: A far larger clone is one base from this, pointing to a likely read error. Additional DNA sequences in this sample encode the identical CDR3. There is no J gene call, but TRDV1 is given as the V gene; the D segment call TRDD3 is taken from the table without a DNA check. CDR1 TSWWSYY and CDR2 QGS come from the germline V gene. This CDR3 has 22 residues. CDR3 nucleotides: TGTGCTCTTGGGGAACGTTTAATCCTACGTCTTCTGGGGGATGAGTACACCGATAAGCTCATCTTT. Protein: CALGERLILRLLGDEYTDKLIF.

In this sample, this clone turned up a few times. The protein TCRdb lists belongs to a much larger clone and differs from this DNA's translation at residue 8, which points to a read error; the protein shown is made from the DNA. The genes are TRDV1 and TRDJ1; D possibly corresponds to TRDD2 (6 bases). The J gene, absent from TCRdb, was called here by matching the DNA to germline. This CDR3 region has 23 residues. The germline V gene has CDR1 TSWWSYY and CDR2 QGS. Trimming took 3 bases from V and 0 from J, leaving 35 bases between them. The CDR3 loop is CALGDHILVVPPGVLPYTDKLIF. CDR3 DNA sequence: TGTGCTCTTGGGGATCACATCCTTGTAGTGCCACCGGGGGTCCTACCGTACACCGATAAACTCATCTTT.

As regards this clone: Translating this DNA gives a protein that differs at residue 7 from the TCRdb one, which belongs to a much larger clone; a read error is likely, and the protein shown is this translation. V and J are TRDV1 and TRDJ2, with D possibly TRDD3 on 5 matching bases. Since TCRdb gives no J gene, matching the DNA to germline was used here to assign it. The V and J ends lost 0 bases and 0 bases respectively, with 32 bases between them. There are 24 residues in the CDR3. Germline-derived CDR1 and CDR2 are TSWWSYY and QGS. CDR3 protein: CALGELGSGPRPFWDSTLTAQLFF. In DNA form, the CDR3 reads TGTGCTCTTGGGGAACTAGGGTCCGGCCCAAGGCCCTTTTGGGATTCAACTTTGACAGCACAACTCTTCTTT.